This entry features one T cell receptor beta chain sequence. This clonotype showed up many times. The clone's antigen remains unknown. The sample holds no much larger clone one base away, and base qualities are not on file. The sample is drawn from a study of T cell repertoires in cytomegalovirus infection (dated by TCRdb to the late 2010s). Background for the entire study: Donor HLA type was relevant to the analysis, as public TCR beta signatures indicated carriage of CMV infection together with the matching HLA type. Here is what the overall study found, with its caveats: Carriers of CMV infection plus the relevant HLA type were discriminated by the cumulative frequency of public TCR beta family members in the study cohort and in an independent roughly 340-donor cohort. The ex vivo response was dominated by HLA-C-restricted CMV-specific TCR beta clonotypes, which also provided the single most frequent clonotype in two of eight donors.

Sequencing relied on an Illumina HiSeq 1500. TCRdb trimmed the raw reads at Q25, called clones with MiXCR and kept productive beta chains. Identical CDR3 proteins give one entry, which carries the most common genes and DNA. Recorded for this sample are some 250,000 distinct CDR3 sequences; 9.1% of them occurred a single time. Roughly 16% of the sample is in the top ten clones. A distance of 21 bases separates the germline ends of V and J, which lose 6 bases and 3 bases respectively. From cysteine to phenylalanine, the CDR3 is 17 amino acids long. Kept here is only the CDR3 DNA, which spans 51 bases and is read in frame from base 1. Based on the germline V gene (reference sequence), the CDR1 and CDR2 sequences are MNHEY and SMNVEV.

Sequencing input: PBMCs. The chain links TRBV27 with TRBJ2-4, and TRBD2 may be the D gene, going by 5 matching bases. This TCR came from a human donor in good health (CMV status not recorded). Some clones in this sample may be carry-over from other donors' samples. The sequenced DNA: TGTGCCAGCAGCTTTCTTAGACCCGGAGGCGGCAAAAACATTCAGTACTTC. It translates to CASSFLRPGGGKNIQYF.